These 2 T cell receptor beta chains were sequenced from one sample in a study of T cell repertoires in cytomegalovirus infection. TCRdb processed the reads anew with MiXCR; each CDR3 protein has one entry. Here the sample spans around 100,000 distinct CDR3 sequences, about 25% being singletons. Sequences were obtained from CD8+ T cells from PBMCs. The receptor source for this set is a human donor in good health (CMV status not recorded). Some clones in this sample may be carry-over from other donors' samples.

This clonotype was seen repeatedly, ten times or more. The chain employs TRBV6-6 and TRBJ2-6; D is unresolved. V lost 2 bases, J lost 12 bases, and 8 bases lay in between. Germline V CDR1 and CDR2: MNHNY, SVGAGI (reference sequence). CDR3 length equals 12 residues. The CDR3 sequence: CASSYTVSVLTF. In nucleotides, the CDR3 is TGTGCCAGCAGTTACACGGTGAGCGTCCTGACTTTC.

In this sample, this clonotype turned up many times. This sequence joins TRBV4-3 and TRBJ2-7, with 11 bases fitting TRBD2. V trimming: 1 base; J trimming: 7 bases; junction bases outside the gene matches: 12. Germline V gives CDR1 LGHNA, CDR2 YSLEER. The CDR3 runs to 17 residues. Written as DNA, the CDR3 is TGCGCCAGCAGCCAAGGTCGAATAGCGGGAGGGCGGGGGGAGCAGTACTTC. This encodes CASSQGRIAGGRGEQYF.